A single sample gave rise to the 5 T cell receptor beta chains below, sequenced in a study of preoperative IRX-2 immunotherapy in early breast cancer. Profiling relied on immunoSEQ multiplex PCR, and the TCRdb table lists in-frame clones only, not all of them. Among about 98,000 clones listed, 86% were seen once. Treatment defined: preoperative locoregional IRX-2 cytokine immunotherapy. The sequenced sample was tumor tissue, obtained after IRX-2 immunotherapy. These receptors all stem from a human donor with breast cancer.

V and J are TRBV6-8 and TRBJ2-1, with D tentatively TRBD1 or TRBD2 (5 bases each). The germline gives CDR1 MNHGY, CDR2 SAAAGT. V was shortened by 10 bases and J by 8 bases, with 18 bases between the two germline ends. This CDR3 has 13 amino acids. CDR3 coding DNA: TGTGCCACCCACGTCGGGGCCGGGGATGAGCAGTTCTTC. It yields the protein CATHVGAGDEQFF.

The chain uses TRBV29-1 and TRBJ2-1; possibly TRBD2 for D (6 bases). The CDR3 covers 17 residues. V was cut by 1 base and J by 0 bases, with 16 bases left in between. CDR1 is SQVTM, CDR2 ANQGSEA, per germline. DNA of the CDR3: TGCAGCGTTGAAGGGAGTAGCGGCCCAAGCTCCTACAATGAGCAGTTCTTC. This translates into CSVEGSSGPSSYNEQFF.

This clone came up once. The V and J genes are TRBV19 and TRBJ2-1, with 8 bases aligning to TRBD1. The V gene end was trimmed by 3 bases and the J gene end by 9 bases; junction bases not matched to a gene: 4. CDR1 LNHDA and CDR2 SQIVND come from the germline V gene (reference sequence). This CDR3 has 13 amino acids. CDR3 nucleotides: TGTGCCAGTAGTATCGAACAGGGGGGTGAGCAGTTCTTC. This codes for CASSIEQGGEQFF.

This chain links TRBV30 with TRBJ2-2, with D possibly being TRBD2 (6 bases). The V end was cut by 2 bases, the J end by 4 bases, with 8 bases between. The germline V gene encodes CDR1 GTSNPN and CDR2 SVGIG (reference sequence). The CDR3 sequence is 13 residues long. The CDR3 DNA sequence: TGTGCCTGGAGTTACGGGGGCACCGGGGAGCTGTTTTTT. It specifies CAWSYGGTGELFF.

This chain uses TRBV9 with TRBJ2-6; no reliable D call. The CDR3 has 14 residues. The V end was cut by 2 bases, the J end by 4 bases, with 7 bases between. Germline V gene sequence: CDR1 SGDLS, CDR2 YYNGEE. The CDR3 region is CASSVQAGANVLTF. CDR3 nucleotides: TGTGCCAGCAGCGTTCAGGCCGGGGCCAACGTCCTGACTTTC.